A selection of T cell receptor beta chains follows, all from one sample in a study of T cell repertoires in cytomegalovirus infection. Each CDR3 protein is one row after TCRdb ran MiXCR on the reads. The sample holds hundreds of thousands of distinct CDR3 sequences, 30% to 40% seen once. Source material: PBMCs. The origin of the receptors is a human donor in good health (CMV status not recorded). Some clones in this sample may be carry-over from other donors' samples. Each CDR3 is given with its conserved first and last residue. The D gene is left open where the match is weak. Clone size is given for some rows only: seen once, a few or many times, or a class if the clone is expanded.

D	size	V	J	CDR3	DNA
.	few	TRBV5-5	TRBJ2-6	CASSLTKSGANVLTF	TGTGCCAGCAGCTTGACTAAATCTGGGGCCAACGTCCTGACTTTC
.	few	TRBV6-1	TRBJ2-2	CASSEEIVPNTGELFF	TGTGCCAGCAGTGAAGAGATAGTACCGAACACCGGGGAGCTGTTTTTT
.	.	TRBV15	TRBJ1-1	CATSRDGSYTEAFF	TGTGCCACCAGCAGAGACGGGTCCTACACTGAAGCTTTCTTT
.	many	TRBV4-1	TRBJ2-5	CASSQDPGVETQYF	TGCGCCAGCAGCCAAGATCCAGGGGTCGAGACCCAGTACTTC
TRBD1	.	TRBV7-9	TRBJ2-1	CASSSTDRGRTYNEQFF	TGTGCCAGCAGCTCCACCGACAGGGGGAGGACCTACAATGAGCAGTTCTTC
TRBD2	few	TRBV7-8	TRBJ2-5	CASLRLAGGEETQYF	TGTGCCAGCTTACGGCTAGCGGGGGGCGAGGAGACCCAGTACTTC
.	.	TRBV20-1	TRBJ2-3	CSEFPTGSTDTQYF	TGCAGTGAGTTCCCGACAGGTAGCACAGATACGCAGTATTTT
.	many	TRBV7-9	TRBJ2-1	CASSLVEGSSYNEQFF	TGTGCCAGCAGCTTAGTTGAGGGCTCGTCCTACAATGAGCAGTTCTTC
.	few	TRBV10-3	TRBJ1-1	CAISEGATEAFF	TGTGCCATCAGTGAGGGGGCGACTGAAGCTTTCTTT
.	once	TRBV27	TRBJ1-2	CASSGGRGYTF	TGTGCCAGCAGTGGGGGAAGGGGCTACACCTTC
TRBD2	.	TRBV6-6	TRBJ2-1	CASSILAGYYNEQFF	TGTGCCAGCAGCATACTAGCGGGATACTACAATGAGCAGTTCTTC
.	few	TRBV15	TRBJ2-7	CATSGGYEQYF	TGTGCCACCTCCGGTGGATACGAGCAGTACTTC